This is a list of T cell receptor beta chains from one sample in a study of beta chain features in type 1 diabetes. Profiling relied on immunoSEQ multiplex PCR, and the TCRdb table lists in-frame clones only, not all of them. The sample yields around 250,000 clones, roughly 20% seen once. Sequenced input: naive CD4+ T cells from blood. These receptors originate from a woman aged 35 to 49 with type 1 diabetes. Each CDR3 is given with its conserved first and last residue. D genes are given only for firm matches. Size tells how often a clone was seen (once, few, many) or the class of an expanded clone, and some rows leave it out.

D gene,clone size,V gene,J gene,CDR3 protein,CDR3 DNA
TRBD2,NA,TRBV9,TRBJ2-1,CASSFGTSGGAGNEQFF,TGTGCCAGCAGCTTCGGGACTAGCGGGGGGGCCGGCAATGAGCAGTTCTTC
NA,few,TRBV7-9,TRBJ2-7,CASQRDTLSYEQYF,TGTGCCAGTCAACGGGACACACTTTCCTACGAGCAGTACTTC
NA,few,TRBV30,TRBJ2-5,CAWDQGQLGTQYF,TGTGCCTGGGACCAGGGGCAGTTGGGGACCCAGTACTTC
NA,NA,TRBV30,TRBJ2-7,CAWSGETLYEQYF,TGTGCCTGGAGTGGGGAGACACTCTACGAGCAGTACTTC
NA,few,TRBV9,TRBJ1-2,CASSVVDLAGGYTF,TGTGCCAGCAGCGTAGTGGACCTTGCGGGTGGCTACACCTTC
NA,NA,TRBV4-3,TRBJ1-6,CASSQGSDNSPLHF,TGCGCCAGCAGCCAAGGGTCAGATAATTCACCCCTCCACTTT
TRBD1,few,TRBV28,TRBJ2-4,CASSFSGQGANIQYF,TGTGCCAGCAGTTTCTCGGGACAGGGGGCGAACATTCAGTACTTC
TRBD2,few,TRBV18,TRBJ2-2,CASSLGLAGNTGELFF,TGTGCCAGCTCACTCGGACTAGCGGGGAACACCGGGGAGCTGTTTTTT
TRBD2,NA,TRBV9,TRBJ2-1,CASSRLAGVLDEQFF,TGTGCCAGCAGCAGACTAGCGGGAGTGTTGGATGAGCAGTTCTTC
NA,few,TRBV9,TRBJ2-1,CASSVSPAGAEQFF,TGTGCCAGCAGCGTCTCCCCCGCTGGGGCTGAGCAGTTCTTC
NA,NA,TRBV7-3,TRBJ2-1,CASSWAHAQYNEQFF,TGTGCCAGCAGCTGGGCCCACGCCCAATACAATGAGCAGTTCTTC
TRBD1,few,TRBV5-4,TRBJ1-1,CASRPGGRGGNTEAFF,TGTGCCAGCAGACCAGGGGGCCGTGGAGGGAACACTGAAGCTTTCTTT
TRBD1,few,TRBV30,TRBJ1-2,CAWSVRGTGSGGYTF,TGTGCCTGGAGTGTAAGGGGGACAGGGAGCGGTGGCTACACCTTC
NA,few,TRBV11-1,TRBJ2-3,CASSPSRGWTDTQYF,TGTGCCAGCAGCCCTAGTCGGGGGTGGACAGATACGCAGTATTTT
NA,NA,TRBV30,TRBJ2-3,CAWSSGPGTDTQYF,TGTGCCTGGAGTAGCGGTCCAGGTACAGATACGCAGTATTTT
NA,few,TRBV9,TRBJ1-5,CASSGGSSNQPQHF,TGTGCCAGCAGCGGAGGGTCTAGCAATCAGCCCCAGCATTTT
TRBD2,few,TRBV18,TRBJ2-7,CASSRSNPSGGAYEQYF,TGTGCCAGCTCACGGAGCAATCCTAGCGGAGGCGCCTACGAGCAGTACTTC